This TCR beta chain was observed in a study of preoperative IRX-2 immunotherapy in early breast cancer. Using immunoSEQ multiplex PCR, the repertoire was profiled, and TCRdb retains in-frame clones only, with some absent. The sample holds fewer than 40,000 clones, around nine tenths seen once. This CDR3 has 16 residues. Treatment here: preoperative locoregional IRX-2 cytokine immunotherapy. Patients received preoperative, locoregional IRX-2 cytokine immunotherapy in a phase Ib study. This receptor was identified in a human donor with breast cancer. The specimen was tumor tissue, collected after IRX-2 immunotherapy. V is TRBV1 and J is TRBJ1-3. TRBV1 is annotated as a pseudogene. CDR3: CASSQVIGVSGNTIYF. In DNA, the CDR3 is TGCGCCAGCAGCCAAGTCATCGGGGTCTCTGGAAACACCATATATTTT.